Described below is a single T cell receptor beta chain sequence and its context. This table comes from immunoSEQ multiplex PCR, and its TCRdb copy is limited to in-frame clones, with some not included. This sample carries around 110,000 clones, 75% to 85% of them seen once, and the ten largest clones take roughly 6.2%. The data were obtained in a study of blood T cell repertoires in COVID-19. The overall study: T cells, B-cell-depleted T cells, or PBMCs provided the cDNA or gDNA that served as material.

Seattle enrolled patients during active infection and tracked them longitudinally. Germline V lookup: CDR1 SGHTA, CDR2 FQGNSA. V was cut by 4 bases and J by 10 bases, with 17 bases left in between. The CDR3 contains 15 residues. This clonotype was sampled from a man at least 80 years old with COVID-19, enrolled during active disease. The sample taken for sequencing was peripheral blood. The V gene is TRBV7-2, the J gene TRBJ1-6; tentative D call: TRBD1 (6 bases). The CDR3 sequence is CASSSGTGMGSPLHF. The CDR3 nucleotides are TGTGCCAGCAGCTCGGGAACAGGGATGGGGTCACCCCTCCACTTT.